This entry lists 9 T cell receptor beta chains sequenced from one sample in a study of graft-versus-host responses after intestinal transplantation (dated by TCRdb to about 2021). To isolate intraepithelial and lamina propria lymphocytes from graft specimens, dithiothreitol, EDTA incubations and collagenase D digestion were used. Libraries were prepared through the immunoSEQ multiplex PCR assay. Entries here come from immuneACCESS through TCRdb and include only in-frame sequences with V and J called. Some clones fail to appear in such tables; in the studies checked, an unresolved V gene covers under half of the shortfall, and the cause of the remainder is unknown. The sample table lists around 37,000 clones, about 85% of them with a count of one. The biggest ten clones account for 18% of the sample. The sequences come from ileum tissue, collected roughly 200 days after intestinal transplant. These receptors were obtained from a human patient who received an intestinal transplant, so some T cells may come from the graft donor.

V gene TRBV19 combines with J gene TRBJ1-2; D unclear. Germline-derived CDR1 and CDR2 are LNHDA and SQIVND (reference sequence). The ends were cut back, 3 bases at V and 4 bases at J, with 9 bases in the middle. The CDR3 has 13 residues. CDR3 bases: TGTGCCAGTAGTATCGGGATCTCCTATGGCTACACCTTC. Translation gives CASSIGISYGYTF. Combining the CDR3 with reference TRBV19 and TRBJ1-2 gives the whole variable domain DGGITQSPKYLFRKEGQNVTLSCEQNLNHDAMYWYRQDPGQGLRLIYYSQIVNDFQKGDIAEGYSVSREKKESFPLTVTSAQKNPTAFYLCASSIGISYGYTFGSGTRLTVV.

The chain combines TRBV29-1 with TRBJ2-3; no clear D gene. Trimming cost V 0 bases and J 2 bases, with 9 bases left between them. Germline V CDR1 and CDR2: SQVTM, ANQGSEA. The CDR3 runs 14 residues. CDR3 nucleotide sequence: TGCAGCGTTGAAGATCGAGATAACACAGATACGCAGTATTTT. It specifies CSVEDRDNTDTQYF.

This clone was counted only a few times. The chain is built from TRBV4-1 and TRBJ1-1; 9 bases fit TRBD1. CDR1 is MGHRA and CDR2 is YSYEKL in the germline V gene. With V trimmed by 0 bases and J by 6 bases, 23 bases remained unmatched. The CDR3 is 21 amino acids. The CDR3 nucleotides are TGCGCCAGCAGCCAAGATAAAGTGCGCCTGGGGACAGGGAAGCTGAGCGCTGAAGCTTTCTTT. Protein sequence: CASSQDKVRLGTGKLSAEAFF.

In nucleotides, the CDR3 is TGTGCCGCGGGAATGGACGGGAACTCTGGGGCCAACGTCCTGACTTTC. It is translated as CAAGMDGNSGANVLTF. V gene TRBV10-3 combines with J gene TRBJ2-6; perhaps TRBD2 as D (6 bases). V was trimmed by 11 bases and J by 0 bases, leaving 17 bases between them. The germline gives CDR1 ENHRY, CDR2 SYGVKD. This CDR3 is built from 16 residues.

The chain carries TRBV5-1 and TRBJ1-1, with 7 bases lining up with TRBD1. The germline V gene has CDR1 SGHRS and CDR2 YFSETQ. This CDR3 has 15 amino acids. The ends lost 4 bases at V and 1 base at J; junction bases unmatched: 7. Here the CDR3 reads CASSVTGWENTEAFF. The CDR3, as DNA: TGCGCCAGCAGCGTGACAGGGTGGGAGAACACTGAAGCTTTCTTT.

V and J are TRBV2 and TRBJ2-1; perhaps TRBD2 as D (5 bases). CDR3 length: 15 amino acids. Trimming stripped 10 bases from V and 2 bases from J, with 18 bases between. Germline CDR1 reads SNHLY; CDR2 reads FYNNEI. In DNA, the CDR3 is TGTGCCACCGTTAGCGAGGCGAGTCCCTACAATGAGCAGTTCTTC. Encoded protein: CATVSEASPYNEQFF.

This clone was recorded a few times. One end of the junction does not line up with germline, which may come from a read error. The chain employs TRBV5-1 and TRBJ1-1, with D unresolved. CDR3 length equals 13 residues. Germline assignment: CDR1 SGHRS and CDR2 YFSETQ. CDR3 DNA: TGCGCCAGCAGCTTGGGCCAGACCGCTGAGGCTTTCTTT. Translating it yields CASSLGQTAEAFF.

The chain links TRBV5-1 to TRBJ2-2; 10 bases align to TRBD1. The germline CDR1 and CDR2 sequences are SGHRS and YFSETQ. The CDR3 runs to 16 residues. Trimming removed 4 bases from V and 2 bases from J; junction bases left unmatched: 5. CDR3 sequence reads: CASSPGTGVNTGELFF. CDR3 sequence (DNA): TGCGCCAGCAGCCCCGGGACAGGGGTTAACACCGGGGAGCTGTTTTTT. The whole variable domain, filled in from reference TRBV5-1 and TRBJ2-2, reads KAGVTQTPRYLIKTRGQQVTLSCSPISGHRSVSWYQQTPGQGLQFLFEYFSETQRNKGNFPGRFSGRQFSNSRSEMNVSTLELGDSALYLCASSPGTGVNTGELFFGEGSRLTVL.

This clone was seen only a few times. In nucleotides, the CDR3 is TGTGCCAGCAGTTATGGGGTGGGGACTTCCTATGGCTACACCTTC. Protein: CASSYGVGTSYGYTF. The genes are TRBV6-6 and TRBJ1-2, with a possible D match to TRBD1 (5 bases). CDR1 is MNHNY, CDR2 SVGAGI, per germline (reference sequence). Trimming pared 3 bases from V and 4 bases from J, leaving 15 bases between. This CDR3 has 15 residues.